This entry lists 5 T cell receptor beta chains sequenced from one sample in a study of cytomegalovirus exposure and HLA in healthy donors. PCR amplification relied on 60 Vbeta primers (plus 13 Jbeta primers). The table came from immunoSEQ multiplex PCR; TCRdb's copy has only in-frame clones and leaves some out. The sample gives about 140,000 clones, 80% of which show up once; about an eighth is in the top ten. The source material was PBMCs. These receptors were taken from a middle-aged woman in good health and CMV-seronegative.

As to this clone: One end of the junction fails to match germline, which may point to a read error. V and J are TRBV18 and TRBJ2-4; 8 nucleotides agree with TRBD1. The germline CDR1 and CDR2 sequences are KGHSH and LQKENI. This CDR3 comprises 15 residues. The CDR3 coding sequence is TGTGCCAGCTCTGGACAGGGCTTAGCCAAAAACAGTCAGTACTTC. This sequence encodes CASSGQGLAKNSQYF.

The rearrangement joins TRBV7-6 to TRBJ2-1, with 10 positions matching TRBD2. In germline, CDR1 is SGHVS, CDR2 FNYEAQ. Germline trimming cut 5 bases from V and 2 bases from J; bases unmatched to any gene: 6. This CDR3 contains 16 residues. CDR3 loop: CASSGSAGGPYNEQFF. The CDR3 nucleotides read TGTGCCAGCAGCGGATCAGCGGGAGGGCCCTACAATGAGCAGTTCTTC.

V is TRBV28 and J is TRBJ1-2; 7 positions agree with TRBD1. The germline V gene has CDR1 MDHEN and CDR2 SYDVKM. The CDR3 has 13 residues. With 8 bases clipped from V and 5 bases from J, the junction kept 8 bases outside the gene matches. This chain's CDR3 is CASVKGAAYGYTF. For the CDR3, the DNA is TGTGCCAGCGTGAAGGGGGCGGCGTATGGCTACACCTTC.

The rearrangement links TRBV7-2 to TRBJ2-7; D might be TRBD1 (6 bases). V was shortened by 5 bases and J by 6 bases, with 11 bases between the two germline ends. The CDR3 totals 12 residues. Germline V gene sequence: CDR1 SGHTA, CDR2 FQGNSA. CDR3 protein: CASSPTGTEQYF. In nucleotides, the CDR3 is TGTGCCAGCAGCCCAACAGGGACCGAGCAGTACTTC.

The rearrangement uses TRBV7-3 and TRBJ2-1; 9 nucleotides match TRBD2. The CDR3 has 13 amino acids. V was clipped by 7 bases and J by 8 bases; unmatched bases: 6. Germline V gives CDR1 SGHTA, CDR2 FQGTGA. The CDR3 protein is CASTSGRYYEQFF. The CDR3 nucleotides are TGTGCCAGCACAAGCGGGAGGTACTATGAGCAGTTCTTC. Full variable domain (missing parts from reference TRBV7-3 and TRBJ2-1): GAGVSQTPSNKVTEKGKYVELRCDPISGHTALYWYRQSLGQGPEFLIYFQGTGAADDSGLPNDRFFAVRPEGSVSTLKIQRTERGDSAVYLCASTSGRYYEQFFGPGTRLTVL.